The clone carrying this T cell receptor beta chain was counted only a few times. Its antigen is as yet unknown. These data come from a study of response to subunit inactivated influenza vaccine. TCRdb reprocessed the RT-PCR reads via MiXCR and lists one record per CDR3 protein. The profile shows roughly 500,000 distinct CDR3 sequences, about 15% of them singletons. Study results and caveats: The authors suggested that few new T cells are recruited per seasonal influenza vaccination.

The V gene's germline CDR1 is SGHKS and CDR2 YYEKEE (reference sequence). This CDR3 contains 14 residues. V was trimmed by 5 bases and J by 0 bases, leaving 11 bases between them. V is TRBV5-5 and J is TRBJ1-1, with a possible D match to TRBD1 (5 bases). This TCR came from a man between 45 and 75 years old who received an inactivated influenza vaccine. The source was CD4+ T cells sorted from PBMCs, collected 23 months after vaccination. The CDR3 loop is CASSKRQLNTEAFF. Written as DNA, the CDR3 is TGTGCCAGCAGTAAGAGACAGCTGAACACTGAAGCTTTCTTT.